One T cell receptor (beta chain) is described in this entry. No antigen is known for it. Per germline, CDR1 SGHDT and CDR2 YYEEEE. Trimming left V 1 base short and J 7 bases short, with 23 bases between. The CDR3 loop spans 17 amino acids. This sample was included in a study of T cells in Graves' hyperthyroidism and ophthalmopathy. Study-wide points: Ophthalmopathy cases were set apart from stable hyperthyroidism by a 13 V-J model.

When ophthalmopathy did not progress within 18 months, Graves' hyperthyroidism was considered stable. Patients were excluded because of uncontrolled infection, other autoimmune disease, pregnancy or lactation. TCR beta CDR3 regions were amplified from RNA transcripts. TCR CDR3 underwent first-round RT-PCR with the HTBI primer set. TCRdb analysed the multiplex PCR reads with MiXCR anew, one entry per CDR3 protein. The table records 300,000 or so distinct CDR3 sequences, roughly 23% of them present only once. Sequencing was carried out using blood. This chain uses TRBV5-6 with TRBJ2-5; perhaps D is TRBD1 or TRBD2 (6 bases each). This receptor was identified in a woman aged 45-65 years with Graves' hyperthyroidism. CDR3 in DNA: TGTGCCAGCAGCTTGAGGGGGACCGCGGGGCCTGGAGGGACCCAGTACTTC. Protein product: CASSLRGTAGPGGTQYF.